The 17 T cell receptor beta chains given below trace back to one sample, sequenced in a study of control samples from healthy donors and cancer patients. Only in-frame clones appear in the TCRdb table, and some are missing; sequencing was by immunoSEQ multiplex PCR. This sample carries 150,000 to 200,000 clones, roughly 91% of them seen once, and the ten largest clones take around 1.5%. What was sequenced was blood. The receptors stem from a young woman in good health.

J is TRBJ2-2 and V is TRBV19, with TRBD1 identical over 9 bases. This CDR3 region has 13 residues. Germline CDR1 LNHDA, CDR2 SQIVND (reference sequence). Trimming cost V 7 bases and J 6 bases; bases outside gene matches: 3. The CDR3 here is CASTGDRAGELFF. CDR3 DNA: TGTGCCAGTACCGGGGACAGGGCCGGGGAGCTGTTTTTT. Combining the CDR3 with reference TRBV19 and TRBJ2-2 gives the whole variable domain DGGITQSPKYLFRKEGQNVTLSCEQNLNHDAMYWYRQDPGQGLRLIYYSQIVNDFQKGDIAEGYSVSREKKESFPLTVTSAQKNPTAFYLCASTGDRAGELFFGEGSRLTVL.

The chain is built from TRBV19 and TRBJ1-1, with 9 bases lining up with TRBD1. Per the germline V gene, CDR1 is LNHDA and CDR2 is SQIVND (reference sequence). V was clipped by 4 bases and J by 4 bases; unmatched bases: 10. This CDR3 has 16 amino acids. The CDR3 DNA reads as TGTGCCAGTAGTACGAGGACAGGGGCAGATTCCACTGAAGCTTTCTTT. It translates to CASSTRTGADSTEAFF.

The rearrangement uses TRBV5-1 and TRBJ2-3; D is perhaps TRBD1 (6 bases). V lost 1 base to trimming and J lost 3 bases, with 15 bases between them. This CDR3 contains 16 residues. Germline V lookup: CDR1 SGHRS, CDR2 YFSETQ. The CDR3 loop reads CASSLPAGVGTDTQYF. The CDR3 DNA reads as TGCGCCAGCAGCTTGCCCGCAGGGGTTGGAACAGATACGCAGTATTTT.

In this sample, this clone turned up a few times. The rearrangement uses TRBV4-2 and TRBJ2-2; 9 bases agree with TRBD2. With 0 bases clipped from V and 0 bases from J, the junction kept 8 bases outside the gene matches. CDR3 length equals 19 residues. Germline V gene sequence: CDR1 LGHNA, CDR2 YNFKEQ. The DNA for the CDR3 is TGTGCCAGCAGCCAAGATGAGCGGGGGGCACGTTCGAACACCGGGGAGCTGTTTTTT. This encodes CASSQDERGARSNTGELFF.

The rearrangement uses TRBV24-1 and TRBJ1-1; the match to TRBD1 covers 8 bases. CDR3 length: 10 amino acids. From germline, CDR1 is KGHDR and CDR2 SFDVKD. The junction had 3 bases not matched to a gene; V was cut back by 10 bases and J by 9 bases. CDR3: CATRTGKAFF. The DNA for the CDR3 is TGTGCCACACGGACAGGGAAAGCTTTCTTT.

The chain uses TRBV4-3 and TRBJ1-1; tentatively, D is TRBD1 (5 bases). The V and J ends lost 2 bases and 6 bases respectively, with 7 bases between them. CDR3 size: 12 residues. The germline CDR1 and CDR2 sequences are LGHNA and YSLEER. The CDR3 loop is CASSQKGSEAFF. The CDR3 bases are TGCGCCAGCAGCCAAAAGGGGTCTGAAGCTTTCTTT.

This chain connects TRBV5-1 to TRBJ1-3, with D possibly being TRBD1 (6 bases). V dropped 0 bases and J dropped 0 bases, with 7 bases sitting between them. CDR1 is SGHRS and CDR2 is YFSETQ in the germline V gene. The CDR3 runs to 15 residues. The CDR3: CASSLATGSGNTIYF. The CDR3 region has the DNA TGCGCCAGCAGCTTGGCGACAGGCTCTGGAAACACCATATATTTT.

In this sample, this clone turned up a few times. The DNA for the CDR3 is TGTGCCAGCAGCTTCTCGGGCCCCAGCTCCTACGAGCAGTACTTC. It yields the protein CASSFSGPSSYEQYF. V is TRBV11-2 and J is TRBJ2-7; D not certain. The length of the CDR3 is 15 residues. Germline CDR1 is SGHAT and CDR2 is FQNNGV. Trimming removed 3 bases from V and 0 bases from J, with 12 bases in between.

V usage is TRBV12-3 or TRBV12-4 and J usage is TRBJ2-7, with D perhaps TRBD1 (5 bases). Trimming cost V 7 bases and J 5 bases, with 9 bases left between them. This CDR3 has 11 residues. In DNA, the CDR3 is TGTGCCAGCAAAGGGGCCCACGAGCAGTACTTC. It yields the protein CASKGAHEQYF.

The chain links TRBV5-8 to TRBJ2-5; D perhaps matches TRBD1 (6 bases). The CDR3 totals 14 residues. CDR1 and CDR2 (germline): SGHTS, YDEGEE. Trimming took 2 bases from V and 3 from J, leaving 11 bases between them. The CDR3 sequence is CASSLGGPKETQYF. The DNA of the CDR3 is TGTGCCAGCAGCTTAGGGGGACCTAAAGAGACCCAGTACTTC.

In DNA form, the CDR3 reads TGCGCCAGCATAGAACAGGGGTTATTTGGGGACGAGCAGTACTTC. Amino acids: CASIEQGLFGDEQYF. J is TRBJ2-7 and V is TRBV10-2, with 7 bases fitting TRBD1. The germline V gene encodes CDR1 WSHSY and CDR2 SAAADI. V lost 7 bases, J lost 5 bases, and 14 bases stayed unmatched. CDR3 length equals 15 residues.

In the case of this clone: At the DNA level, this CDR3 is encoded by other sequences in the same sample as well. The CDR3 loop reads CASSDSPNQPQHF. The CDR3 DNA is TGTGCCAGCAGTGACAGCCCCAATCAGCCCCAGCATTTT. The rearrangement links TRBV6-4 to TRBJ1-5; D remains unclear. The V end was cut by 2 bases, the J end by 3 bases, with 5 bases between. The CDR3 is 13 residues long. In germline, CDR1 is MRHNA, CDR2 SNTAGT.

The V gene is TRBV9, the J gene TRBJ1-5; unclear D gene. The germline CDR1 and CDR2 sequences are SGDLS and YYNGEE. V lost 0 bases and J lost 0, with 7 bases in between. The CDR3 is made up of 15 amino acids. CDR3 DNA sequence: TGTGCCAGCAGCGTAGGAGGGAATAGCAATCAGCCCCAGCATTTT. Protein sequence: CASSVGGNSNQPQHF.

For the CDR3, the DNA is TGTGCCAGCAGTGACGGGACAGGGGCCAACATTCAGTACTTC. It yields the protein CASSDGTGANIQYF. This chain uses TRBV6-1 with TRBJ2-4, with 10 bases lining up with TRBD1. This CDR3 is 14 amino acids long. V lost 3 bases to trimming and J lost 7 bases; unmatched junction nucleotides: 3. Germline values: CDR1 MNHNS, CDR2 SASEGT.

The chain has TRBV7-9 and TRBJ2-7; TRBD1 agrees at 9 bases. The CDR3 contains 14 residues. J gave up 3 bases and V 5 bases, and 5 bases lay outside the gene matches. Germline CDR1 and CDR2: SEHNR and FQNEAQ (reference sequence). CDR3 region: CASSLGQGNYEQYF. The CDR3 bases are TGTGCCAGCAGCCTGGGACAGGGTAACTACGAGCAGTACTTC.

The chain couples TRBV7-9 to TRBJ1-4, with D hard to call. The CDR3 runs 15 residues. Germline V gene sequence: CDR1 SEHNR, CDR2 FQNEAQ (reference sequence). Trimming removed 3 bases at V and 0 bases at J, with 8 bases between. The CDR3 spells CASSLSSATNEKLFF. The CDR3 nucleotides are TGTGCCAGCAGCTTGTCGAGTGCAACTAATGAAAAACTGTTTTTT.

The rearrangement uses TRBV6-6 and TRBJ1-4, with 7 bases that match TRBD1. The CDR3 has 14 residues. Germline CDR1 and CDR2: MNHNY and SVGAGI (reference sequence). V trimming: 2 bases; J trimming: 8 bases; junction bases outside the gene matches: 5. The chain's CDR3 is CASSYGDSREKLFF. The CDR3 DNA follows: TGTGCCAGCAGTTACGGGGACAGCAGGGAAAAACTGTTTTTT.